The clone carrying this TCR beta chain was observed a handful of times. This CDR3 comprises 16 residues. With 1 base clipped from V and 6 bases from J, the junction kept 7 bases outside the gene matches. Each CDR3 protein is one row after TCRdb ran MiXCR on the RT-PCR reads. The data show about a million distinct CDR3 sequences, roughly 18% seen once. This specimen belongs to a study of patients and donors after allogeneic stem cell transplantation. The V call is TRBV12-3 or TRBV12-4, the J call TRBJ2-2; the match to TRBD1 covers 8 bases. Input material: blood, either unsorted or a sorted T cell fraction (not recorded which). The receptor was isolated from a human donor who was either an allogeneic HSCT recipient or a stem cell or donor lymphocyte infusion donor (not recorded which). It is not recorded whose cells these are; they may come from a transplant donor. The CDR3 sequence: CASSLVRTGPAGELFF. CDR3 coding DNA: TGTGCCAGCAGTTTAGTGCGGACAGGGCCAGCCGGGGAGCTGTTTTTT.